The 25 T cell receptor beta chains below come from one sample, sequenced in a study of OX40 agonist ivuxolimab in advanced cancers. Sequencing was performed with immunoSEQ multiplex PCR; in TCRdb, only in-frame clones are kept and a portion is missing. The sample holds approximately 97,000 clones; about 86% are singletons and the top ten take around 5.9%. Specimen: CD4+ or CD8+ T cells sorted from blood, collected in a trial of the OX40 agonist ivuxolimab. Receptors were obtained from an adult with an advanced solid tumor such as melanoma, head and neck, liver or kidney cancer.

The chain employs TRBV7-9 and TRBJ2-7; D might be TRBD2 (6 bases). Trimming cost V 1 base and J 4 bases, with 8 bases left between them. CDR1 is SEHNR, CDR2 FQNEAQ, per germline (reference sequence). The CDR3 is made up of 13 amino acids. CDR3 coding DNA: TGTGCCAGCAGCTTAGAGGGACTTTACGAGCAGTACTTC. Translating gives CASSLEGLYEQYF.

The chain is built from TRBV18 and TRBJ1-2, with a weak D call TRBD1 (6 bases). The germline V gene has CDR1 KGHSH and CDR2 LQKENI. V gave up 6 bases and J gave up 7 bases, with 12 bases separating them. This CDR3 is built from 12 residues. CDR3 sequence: CASSPEGGGYTF. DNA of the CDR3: TGTGCCAGCTCCCCCGAGGGGGGTGGCTACACCTTC.

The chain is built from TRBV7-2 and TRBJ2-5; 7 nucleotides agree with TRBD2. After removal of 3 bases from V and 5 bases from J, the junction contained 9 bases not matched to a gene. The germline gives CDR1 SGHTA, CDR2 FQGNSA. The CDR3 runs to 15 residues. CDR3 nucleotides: TGTGCCAGCAGCTTGGGGAGCGGGGTTTTCGAGACCCAGTACTTC. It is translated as CASSLGSGVFETQYF.

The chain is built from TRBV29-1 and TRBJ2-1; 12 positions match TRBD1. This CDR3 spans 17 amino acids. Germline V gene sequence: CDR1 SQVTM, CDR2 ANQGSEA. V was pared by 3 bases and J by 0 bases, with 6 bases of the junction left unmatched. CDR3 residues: CSVEGTGGYSSYNEQFF. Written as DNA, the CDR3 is TGCAGCGTTGAGGGGACAGGGGGCTACAGCTCCTACAATGAGCAGTTCTTC.

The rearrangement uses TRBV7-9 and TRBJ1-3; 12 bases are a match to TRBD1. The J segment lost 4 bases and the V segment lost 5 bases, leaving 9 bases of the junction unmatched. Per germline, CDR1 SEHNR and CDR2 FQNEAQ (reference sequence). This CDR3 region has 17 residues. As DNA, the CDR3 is TGTGCCAGCAGCATCCGGGACAGGGGGCTTCGAGGAAACACCATATATTTT. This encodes CASSIRDRGLRGNTIYF.

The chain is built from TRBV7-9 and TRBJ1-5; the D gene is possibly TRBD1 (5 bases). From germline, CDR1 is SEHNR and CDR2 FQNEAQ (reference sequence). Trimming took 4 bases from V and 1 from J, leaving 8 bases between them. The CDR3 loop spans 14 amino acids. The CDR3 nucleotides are TGTGCCAGCAGCTCCCGGGACAGCAATCAGCCCCAGCATTTT. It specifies CASSSRDSNQPQHF.

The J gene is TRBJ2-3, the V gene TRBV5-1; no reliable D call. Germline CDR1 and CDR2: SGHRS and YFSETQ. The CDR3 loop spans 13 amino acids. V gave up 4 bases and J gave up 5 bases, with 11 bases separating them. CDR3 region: CASSPLGRDTQYF. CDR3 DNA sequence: TGCGCCAGCAGCCCGTTAGGCAGAGATACGCAGTATTTT. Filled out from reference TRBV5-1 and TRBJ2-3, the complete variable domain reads KAGVTQTPRYLIKTRGQQVTLSCSPISGHRSVSWYQQTPGQGLQFLFEYFSETQRNKGNFPGRFSGRQFSNSRSEMNVSTLELGDSALYLCASSPLGRDTQYFGPGTRLTVL.

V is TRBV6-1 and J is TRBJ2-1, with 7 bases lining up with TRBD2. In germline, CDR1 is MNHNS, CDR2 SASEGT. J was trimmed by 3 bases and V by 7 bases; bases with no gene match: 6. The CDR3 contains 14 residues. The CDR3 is CASNPRDYYNEQFF. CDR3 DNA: TGTGCCAGCAACCCCCGGGACTACTACAATGAGCAGTTCTTC.

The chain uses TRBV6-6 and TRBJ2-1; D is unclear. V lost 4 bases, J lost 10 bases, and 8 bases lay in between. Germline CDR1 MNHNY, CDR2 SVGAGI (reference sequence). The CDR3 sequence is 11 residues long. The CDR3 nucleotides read TGTGCCAGCAGTTCCCCCAAGGAGCAGTTCTTC. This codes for CASSSPKEQFF.

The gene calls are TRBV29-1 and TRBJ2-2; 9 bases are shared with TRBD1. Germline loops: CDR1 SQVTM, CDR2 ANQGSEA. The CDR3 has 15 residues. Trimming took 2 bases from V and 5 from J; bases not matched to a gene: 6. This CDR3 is CSVEPGTGRTGELFF. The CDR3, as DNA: TGCAGCGTTGAACCCGGGACAGGGAGGACCGGGGAGCTGTTTTTT.

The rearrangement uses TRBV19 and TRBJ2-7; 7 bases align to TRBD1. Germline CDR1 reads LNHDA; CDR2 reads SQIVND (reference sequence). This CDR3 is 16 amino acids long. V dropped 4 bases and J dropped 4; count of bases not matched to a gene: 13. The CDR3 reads CASSKWGQSKVYEQYF. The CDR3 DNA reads TGTGCCAGTAGTAAATGGGGACAGTCTAAAGTATACGAGCAGTACTTC.

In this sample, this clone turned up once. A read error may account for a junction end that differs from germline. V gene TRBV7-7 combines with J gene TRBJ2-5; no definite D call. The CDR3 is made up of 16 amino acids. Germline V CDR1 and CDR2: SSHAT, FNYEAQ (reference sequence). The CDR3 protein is CASSLGPSLPGETQYF. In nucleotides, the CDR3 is TGTGCTAGCAGCTTAGGCCCCTCCCTACCGGGTGAGACCCAGTACTTC.

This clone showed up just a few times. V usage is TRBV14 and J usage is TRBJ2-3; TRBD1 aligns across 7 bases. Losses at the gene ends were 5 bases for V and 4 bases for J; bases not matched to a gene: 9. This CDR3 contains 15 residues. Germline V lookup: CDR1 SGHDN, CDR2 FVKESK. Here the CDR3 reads CASSMTGSGADTQYF. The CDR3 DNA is TGTGCCAGCAGCATGACAGGGTCAGGAGCAGATACGCAGTATTTT.

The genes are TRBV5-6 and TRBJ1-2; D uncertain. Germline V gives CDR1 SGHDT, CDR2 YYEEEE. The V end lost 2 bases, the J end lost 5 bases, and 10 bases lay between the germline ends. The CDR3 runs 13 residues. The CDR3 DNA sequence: TGTGCCAGCAGCTTCGGGCGGGATTATGGCTACACCTTC. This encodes CASSFGRDYGYTF.

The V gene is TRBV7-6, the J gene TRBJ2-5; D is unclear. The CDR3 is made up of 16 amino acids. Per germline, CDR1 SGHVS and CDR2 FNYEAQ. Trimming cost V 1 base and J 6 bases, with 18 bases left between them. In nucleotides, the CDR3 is TGTGCCAGCAGCTTAGGAGGCGGAACACCGGGTCAGACCCAGTACTTC. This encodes CASSLGGGTPGQTQYF.

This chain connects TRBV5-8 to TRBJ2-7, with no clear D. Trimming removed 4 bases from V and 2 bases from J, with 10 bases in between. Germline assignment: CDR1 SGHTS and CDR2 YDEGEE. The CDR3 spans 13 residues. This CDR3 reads CASSHGAAYEQYF. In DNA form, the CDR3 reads TGTGCCAGCAGCCACGGCGCGGCCTACGAGCAGTACTTC.

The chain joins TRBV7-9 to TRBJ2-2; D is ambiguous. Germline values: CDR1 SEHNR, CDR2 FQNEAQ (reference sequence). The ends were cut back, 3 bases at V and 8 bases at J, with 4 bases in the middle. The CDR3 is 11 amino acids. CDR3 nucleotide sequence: TGTGCCAGCAGCTTCGTGGGGGAGCTGTTTTTT. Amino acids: CASSFVGELFF.

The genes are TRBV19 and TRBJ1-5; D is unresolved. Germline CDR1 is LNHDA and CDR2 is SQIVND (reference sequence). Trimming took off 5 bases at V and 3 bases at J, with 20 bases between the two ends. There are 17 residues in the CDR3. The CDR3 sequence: CASSLMGGSSYNQPQHF. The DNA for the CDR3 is TGTGCCAGTAGTCTTATGGGCGGCAGTTCCTACAATCAGCCCCAGCATTTT.

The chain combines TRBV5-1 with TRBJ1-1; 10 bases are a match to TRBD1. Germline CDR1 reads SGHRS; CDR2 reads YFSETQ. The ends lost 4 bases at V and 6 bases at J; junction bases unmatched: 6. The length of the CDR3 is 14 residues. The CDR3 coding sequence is TGCGCCAGCAGCACTTTCGGACAGGGGGCTGAAGCTTTCTTT. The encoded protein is CASSTFGQGAEAFF.

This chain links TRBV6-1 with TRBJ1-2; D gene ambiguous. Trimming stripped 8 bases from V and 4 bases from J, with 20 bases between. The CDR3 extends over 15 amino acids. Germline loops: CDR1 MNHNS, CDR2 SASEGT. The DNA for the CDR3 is TGTGCCAGCCCCGGAAGCGAGGGTCTCGGCTATGGCTACACCTTC. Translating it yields CASPGSEGLGYGYTF.

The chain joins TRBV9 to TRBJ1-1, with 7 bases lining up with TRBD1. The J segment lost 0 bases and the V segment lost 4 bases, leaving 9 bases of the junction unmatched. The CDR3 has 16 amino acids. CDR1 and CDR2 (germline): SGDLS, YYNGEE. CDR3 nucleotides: TGTGCCAGCAGCCCTCGACAGGGAGCTTTGAACACTGAAGCTTTCTTT. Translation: CASSPRQGALNTEAFF.

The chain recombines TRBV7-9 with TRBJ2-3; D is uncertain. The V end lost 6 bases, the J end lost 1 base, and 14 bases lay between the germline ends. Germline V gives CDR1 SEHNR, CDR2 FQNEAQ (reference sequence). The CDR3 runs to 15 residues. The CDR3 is CASSPSVWGTDTQYF. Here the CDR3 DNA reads TGTGCCAGCAGTCCGTCCGTGTGGGGCACAGATACGCAGTATTTT.

The CDR3 sequence is CASSVADRGTSYNEQFF. The CDR3 coding sequence is TGTGCCAGCAGCGTAGCGGACAGGGGTACCTCCTACAATGAGCAGTTCTTC. The J gene is TRBJ2-1, the V gene TRBV9; 9 bases are shared with TRBD1. There are 17 residues in the CDR3. V was pared by 0 bases and J by 0 bases, with 4 bases of the junction left unmatched. From germline, CDR1 is SGDLS and CDR2 YYNGEE.

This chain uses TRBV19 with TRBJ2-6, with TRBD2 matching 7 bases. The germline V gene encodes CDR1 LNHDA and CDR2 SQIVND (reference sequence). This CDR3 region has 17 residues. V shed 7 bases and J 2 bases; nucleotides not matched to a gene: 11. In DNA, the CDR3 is TGTGCCAGTAAGAGGGTGGCGGGAGCTGCTGGGGCCAACGTCCTGACTTTC. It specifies CASKRVAGAAGANVLTF. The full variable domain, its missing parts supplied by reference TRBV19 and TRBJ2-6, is DGGITQSPKYLFRKEGQNVTLSCEQNLNHDAMYWYRQDPGQGLRLIYYSQIVNDFQKGDIAEGYSVSREKKESFPLTVTSAQKNPTAFYLCASKRVAGAAGANVLTFGAGSRLTVL.

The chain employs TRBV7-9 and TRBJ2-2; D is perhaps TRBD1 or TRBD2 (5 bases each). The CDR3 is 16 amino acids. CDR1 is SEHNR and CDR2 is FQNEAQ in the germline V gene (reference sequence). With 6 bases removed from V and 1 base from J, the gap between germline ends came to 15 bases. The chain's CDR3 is CASSSPGRKNTGELFF. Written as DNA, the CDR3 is TGTGCCAGCAGTTCACCGGGACGGAAGAACACCGGGGAGCTGTTTTTT.